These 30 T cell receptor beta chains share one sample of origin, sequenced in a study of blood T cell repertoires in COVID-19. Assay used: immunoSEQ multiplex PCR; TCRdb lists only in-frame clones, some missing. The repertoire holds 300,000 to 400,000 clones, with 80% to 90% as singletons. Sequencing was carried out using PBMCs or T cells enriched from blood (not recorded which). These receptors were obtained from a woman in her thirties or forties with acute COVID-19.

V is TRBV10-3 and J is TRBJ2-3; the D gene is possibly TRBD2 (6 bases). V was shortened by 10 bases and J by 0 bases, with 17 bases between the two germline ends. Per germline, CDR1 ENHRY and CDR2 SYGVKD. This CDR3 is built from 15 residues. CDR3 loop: CATADGSPSTDTQYF. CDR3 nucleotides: TGTGCCACCGCCGACGGGAGTCCAAGCACAGATACGCAGTATTTT.

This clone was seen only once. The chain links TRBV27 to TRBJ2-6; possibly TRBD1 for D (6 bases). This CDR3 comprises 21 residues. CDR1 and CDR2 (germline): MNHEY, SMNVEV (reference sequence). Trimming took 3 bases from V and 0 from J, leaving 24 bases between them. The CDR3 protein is CASSFRPDRSLKYSGANVLTF. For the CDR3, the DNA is TGTGCCAGCAGTTTCCGGCCGGACAGAAGTCTTAAATACTCTGGGGCCAACGTCCTGACTTTC.

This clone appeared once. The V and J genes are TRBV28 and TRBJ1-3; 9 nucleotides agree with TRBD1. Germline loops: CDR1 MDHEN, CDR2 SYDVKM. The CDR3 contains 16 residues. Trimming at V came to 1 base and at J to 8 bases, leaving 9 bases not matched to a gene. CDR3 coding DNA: TGTGCCAGCAGTTTATCCACACAGGGGGCGAGGGACACCATATATTTT. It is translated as CASSLSTQGARDTIYF. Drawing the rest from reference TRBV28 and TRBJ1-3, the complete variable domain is DVKVTQSSRYLVKRTGEKVFLECVQDMDHENMFWYRQDPGLGLRLIYFSYDVKMKEKGDIPEGYSVSREKKERFSLILESASTNQTSMYLCASSLSTQGARDTIYFGEGSWLTVV.

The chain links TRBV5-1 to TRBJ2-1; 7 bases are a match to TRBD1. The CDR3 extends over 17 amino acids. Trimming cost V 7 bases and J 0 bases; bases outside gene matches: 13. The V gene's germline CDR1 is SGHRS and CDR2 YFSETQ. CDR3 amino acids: CASWLGPGQSSYNEQFF. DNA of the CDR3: TGCGCCAGCTGGCTCGGACCGGGACAGAGCTCCTACAATGAGCAGTTCTTC.

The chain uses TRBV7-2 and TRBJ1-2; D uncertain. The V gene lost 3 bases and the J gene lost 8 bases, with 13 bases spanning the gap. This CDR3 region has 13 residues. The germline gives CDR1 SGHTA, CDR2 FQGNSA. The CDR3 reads CASSFGLGGGYTF. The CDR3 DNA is TGTGCCAGCAGCTTTGGATTGGGAGGGGGCTACACCTTC.

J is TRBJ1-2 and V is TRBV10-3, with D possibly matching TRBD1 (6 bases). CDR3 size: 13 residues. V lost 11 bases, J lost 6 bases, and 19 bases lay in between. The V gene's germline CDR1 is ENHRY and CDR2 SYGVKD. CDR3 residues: CAALSGTFDGYTF. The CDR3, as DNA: TGTGCCGCATTGTCCGGGACATTTGATGGCTACACCTTC.

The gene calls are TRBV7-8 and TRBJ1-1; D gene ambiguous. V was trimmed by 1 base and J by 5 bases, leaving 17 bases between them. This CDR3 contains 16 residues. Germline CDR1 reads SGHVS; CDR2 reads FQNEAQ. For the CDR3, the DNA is TGTGCCAGCAGCTTAGATTCTCAGGTAATAGGTACTGAAGCTTTCTTT. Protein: CASSLDSQVIGTEAFF. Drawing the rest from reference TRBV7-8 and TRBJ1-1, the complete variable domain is GAGVSQSPRYKVAKRGQDVALRCDPISGHVSLFWYQQALGQGPEFLTYFQNEAQLDKSGLPSDRFFAERPEGSVSTLKIQRTQQEDSAVYLCASSLDSQVIGTEAFFGQGTRLTVV.

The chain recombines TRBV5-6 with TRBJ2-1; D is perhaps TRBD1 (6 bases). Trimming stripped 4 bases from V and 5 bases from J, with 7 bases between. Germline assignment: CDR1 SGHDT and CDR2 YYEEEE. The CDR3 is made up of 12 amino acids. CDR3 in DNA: TGTGCCAGCAGCCGGGACAACAATGAGCAGTTCTTC. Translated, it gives CASSRDNNEQFF.

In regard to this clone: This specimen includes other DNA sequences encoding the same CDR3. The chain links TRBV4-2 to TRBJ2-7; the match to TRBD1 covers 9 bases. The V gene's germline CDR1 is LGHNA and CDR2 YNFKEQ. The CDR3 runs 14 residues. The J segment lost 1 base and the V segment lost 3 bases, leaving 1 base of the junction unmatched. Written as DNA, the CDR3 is TGTGCCAGCAGCCAGGGACAGGGTTCCTACGAGCAGTACTTC. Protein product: CASSQGQGSYEQYF.

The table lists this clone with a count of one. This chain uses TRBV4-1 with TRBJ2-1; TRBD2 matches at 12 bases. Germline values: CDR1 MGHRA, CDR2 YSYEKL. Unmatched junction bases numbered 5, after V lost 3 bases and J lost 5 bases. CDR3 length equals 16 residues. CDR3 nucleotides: TGCGCCAGCAGCCATCCCGGACTAGCGGGAAACAATGAGCAGTTCTTC. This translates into CASSHPGLAGNNEQFF.

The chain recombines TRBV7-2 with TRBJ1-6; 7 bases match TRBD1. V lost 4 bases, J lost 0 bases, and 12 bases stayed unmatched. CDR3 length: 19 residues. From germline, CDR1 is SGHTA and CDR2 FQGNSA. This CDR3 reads CASSSPNKTGSSYNSPLHF. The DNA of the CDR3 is TGTGCCAGCAGCTCGCCGAACAAGACAGGGAGCTCCTATAATTCACCCCTCCACTTT. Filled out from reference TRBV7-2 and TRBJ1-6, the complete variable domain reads GAGVSQSPSNKVTEKGKDVELRCDPISGHTALYWYRQSLGQGLEFLIYFQGNSAPDKSGLPSDRFSAERTGGSVSTLTIQRTQQEDSAVYLCASSSPNKTGSSYNSPLHFGNGTRLTVT.

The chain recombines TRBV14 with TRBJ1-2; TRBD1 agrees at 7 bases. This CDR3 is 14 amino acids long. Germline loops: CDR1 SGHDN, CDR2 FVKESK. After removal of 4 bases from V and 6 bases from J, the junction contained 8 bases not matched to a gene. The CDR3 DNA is TGTGCCAGCAGCCTTCAGACAGGGAGGAATGGCTACACCTTC. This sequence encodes CASSLQTGRNGYTF.

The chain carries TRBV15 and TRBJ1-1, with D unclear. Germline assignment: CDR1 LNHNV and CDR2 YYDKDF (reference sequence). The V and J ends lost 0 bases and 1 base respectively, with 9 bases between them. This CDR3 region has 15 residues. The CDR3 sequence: CATSRDYAENTEAFF. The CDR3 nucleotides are TGTGCCACCAGCAGAGATTATGCGGAGAACACTGAAGCTTTCTTT.

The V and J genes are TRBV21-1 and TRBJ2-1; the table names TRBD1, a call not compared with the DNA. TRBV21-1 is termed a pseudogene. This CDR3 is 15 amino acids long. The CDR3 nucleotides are TGTGCCAGCAGCAACTCCGGGACAGAAGAGAATGAGCAGTTCTTC. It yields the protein CASSNSGTEENEQFF.

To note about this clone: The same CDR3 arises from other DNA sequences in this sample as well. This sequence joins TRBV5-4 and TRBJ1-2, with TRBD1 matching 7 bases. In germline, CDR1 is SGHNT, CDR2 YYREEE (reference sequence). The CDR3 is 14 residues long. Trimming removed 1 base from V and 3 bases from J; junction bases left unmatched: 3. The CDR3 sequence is CASSLFGQDYGYTF. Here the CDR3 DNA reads TGTGCCAGCAGCTTGTTTGGACAGGACTATGGCTACACCTTC.

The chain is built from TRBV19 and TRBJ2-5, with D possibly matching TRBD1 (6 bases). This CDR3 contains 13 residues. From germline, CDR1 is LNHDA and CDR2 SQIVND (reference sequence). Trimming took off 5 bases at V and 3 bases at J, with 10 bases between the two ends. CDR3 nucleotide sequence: TGTGCCAGTAGTTTAGGACAGAAAGAGACCCAGTACTTC. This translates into CASSLGQKETQYF. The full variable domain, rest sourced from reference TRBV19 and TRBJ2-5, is DGGITQSPKYLFRKEGQNVTLSCEQNLNHDAMYWYRQDPGQGLRLIYYSQIVNDFQKGDIAEGYSVSREKKESFPLTVTSAQKNPTAFYLCASSLGQKETQYFGPGTRLLVL.

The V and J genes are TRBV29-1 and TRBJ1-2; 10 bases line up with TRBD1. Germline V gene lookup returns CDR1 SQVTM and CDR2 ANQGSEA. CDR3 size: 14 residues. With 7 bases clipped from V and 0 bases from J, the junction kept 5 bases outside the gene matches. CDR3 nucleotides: TGCAGCGGGGGACAGGGGCAAACTAACTATGGCTACACCTTC. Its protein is CSGGQGQTNYGYTF.

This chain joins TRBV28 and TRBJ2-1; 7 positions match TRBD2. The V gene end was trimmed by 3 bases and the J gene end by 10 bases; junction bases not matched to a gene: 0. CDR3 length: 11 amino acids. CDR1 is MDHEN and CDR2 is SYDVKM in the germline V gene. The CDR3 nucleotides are TGTGCCAGCAGTTTGGGACTAGAGCAGTTCTTC. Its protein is CASSLGLEQFF.

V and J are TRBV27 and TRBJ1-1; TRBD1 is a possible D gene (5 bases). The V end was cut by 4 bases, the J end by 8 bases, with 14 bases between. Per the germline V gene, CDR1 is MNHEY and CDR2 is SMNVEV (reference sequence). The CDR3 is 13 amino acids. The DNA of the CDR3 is TGTGCCAGCAGTTCACGAGACAGCCGAGAAGCTTTCTTT. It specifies CASSSRDSREAFF.

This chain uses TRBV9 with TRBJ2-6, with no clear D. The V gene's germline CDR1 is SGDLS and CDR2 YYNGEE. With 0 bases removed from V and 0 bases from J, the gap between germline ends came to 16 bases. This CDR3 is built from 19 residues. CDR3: CASSVEITLRSSGANVLTF. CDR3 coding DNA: TGTGCCAGCAGCGTAGAAATAACGCTACGGAGCTCTGGGGCCAACGTCCTGACTTTC.

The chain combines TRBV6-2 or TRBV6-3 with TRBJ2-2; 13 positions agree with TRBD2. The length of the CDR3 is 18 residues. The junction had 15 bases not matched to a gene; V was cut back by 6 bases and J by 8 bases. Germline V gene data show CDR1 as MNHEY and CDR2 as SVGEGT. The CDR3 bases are TGTGCCAGCAGCACATATATGAGACTAGCGGGAGGATGGGGGGAGCTGTTTTTT. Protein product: CASSTYMRLAGGWGELFF.

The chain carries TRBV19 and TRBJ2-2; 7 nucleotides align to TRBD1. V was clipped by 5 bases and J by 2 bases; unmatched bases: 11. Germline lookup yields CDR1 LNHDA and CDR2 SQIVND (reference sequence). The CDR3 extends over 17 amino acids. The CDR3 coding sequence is TGTGCCAGTAGTCCCCGTTGGGGGACAGCAAACACCGGGGAGCTGTTTTTT. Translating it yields CASSPRWGTANTGELFF.

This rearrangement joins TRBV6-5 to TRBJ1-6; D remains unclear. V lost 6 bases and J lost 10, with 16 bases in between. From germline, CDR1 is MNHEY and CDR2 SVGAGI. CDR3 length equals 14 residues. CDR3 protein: CASRRVAENSPLHF. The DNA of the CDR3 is TGTGCCAGCAGGCGGGTCGCCGAGAACTCACCCCTCCACTTT.

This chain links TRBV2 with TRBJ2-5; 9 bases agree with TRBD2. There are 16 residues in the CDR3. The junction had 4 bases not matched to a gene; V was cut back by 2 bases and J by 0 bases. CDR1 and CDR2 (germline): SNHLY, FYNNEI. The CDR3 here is CASSELTSGYQETQYF. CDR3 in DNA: TGTGCCAGCAGTGAATTGACTAGCGGCTACCAAGAGACCCAGTACTTC.

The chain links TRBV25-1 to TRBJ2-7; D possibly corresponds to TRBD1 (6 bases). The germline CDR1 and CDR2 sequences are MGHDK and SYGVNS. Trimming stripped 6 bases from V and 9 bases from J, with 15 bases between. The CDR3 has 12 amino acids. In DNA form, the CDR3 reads TGTGCCAGCAGCAGGGGTATGGTGGCGCAGTACTTC. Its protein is CASSRGMVAQYF.

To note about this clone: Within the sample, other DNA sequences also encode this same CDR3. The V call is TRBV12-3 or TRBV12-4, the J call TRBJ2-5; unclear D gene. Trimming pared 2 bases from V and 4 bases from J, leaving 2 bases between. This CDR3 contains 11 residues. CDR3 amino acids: CASSLRETQYF. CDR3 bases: TGTGCCAGCAGTTTACGAGAGACCCAGTACTTC.

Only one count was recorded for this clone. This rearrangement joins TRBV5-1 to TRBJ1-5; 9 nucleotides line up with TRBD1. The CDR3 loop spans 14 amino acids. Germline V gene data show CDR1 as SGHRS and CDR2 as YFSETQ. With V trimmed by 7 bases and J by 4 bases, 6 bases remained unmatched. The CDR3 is CASSTGGMNQPQHF. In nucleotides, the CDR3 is TGCGCCAGCTCGACAGGGGGAATGAATCAGCCCCAGCATTTT.

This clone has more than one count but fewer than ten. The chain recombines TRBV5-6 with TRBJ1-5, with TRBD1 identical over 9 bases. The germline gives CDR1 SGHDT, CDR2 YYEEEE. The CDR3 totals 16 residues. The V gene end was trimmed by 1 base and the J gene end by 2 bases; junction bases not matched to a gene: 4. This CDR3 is CASSLRDRGGNQPQHF. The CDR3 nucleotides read TGTGCCAGCAGCTTGCGAGACAGGGGGGGCAATCAGCCCCAGCATTTT.

The CDR3: CASSPLGLFTVGGNEQFF. In nucleotides, the CDR3 is TGTGCCAGCTCACCGCTCGGACTTTTTACGGTAGGCGGGAATGAGCAGTTCTTC. This rearrangement joins TRBV18 to TRBJ2-1; a weak D match, TRBD2 (5 bases). The CDR3 totals 18 residues. Trimming stripped 3 bases from V and 7 bases from J, with 25 bases between. In germline, CDR1 is KGHSH, CDR2 LQKENI.

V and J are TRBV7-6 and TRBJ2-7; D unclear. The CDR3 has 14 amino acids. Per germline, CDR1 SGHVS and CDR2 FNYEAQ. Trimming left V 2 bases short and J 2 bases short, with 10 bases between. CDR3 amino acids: CASSLQGGAYEQYF. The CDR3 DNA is TGTGCCAGCAGCTTACAAGGCGGAGCCTACGAGCAGTACTTC.